The 20 T cell receptor beta chains presented below share a single source sample, sequenced in a study of T cell repertoires in cytomegalovirus infection. Their recognized antigens are unknown. TCRdb redid the calling of the reads with MiXCR, one entry per CDR3 protein. The data show tens of thousands of distinct CDR3 sequences, with around 33% seen just once and around three quarters held by the top ten. Sequencing was carried out using PBMCs, sequenced either directly or after in vitro stimulation (not recorded which). These receptors originate from a human donor in good health (CMV status not recorded). Some clones in this sample may be carry-over from other donors' samples.

This clonotype appeared many times. The chain couples TRBV5-5 to TRBJ1-5; no clear D. Germline loops: CDR1 SGHKS, CDR2 YYEKEE (reference sequence). Trimming shortened V by 4 bases and J by 5 bases, and 4 bases separated the two germline ends. CDR3 length: 11 amino acids. The CDR3 region is CASSQDQPQHF. DNA of the CDR3: TGTGCCAGCAGCCAAGATCAGCCCCAGCATTTT.

CDR3 sequence: CASSIGLDTQYF. CDR3 DNA: TGTGCCAGTAGTATAGGGCTAGATACGCAGTATTTT. The rearrangement joins TRBV19 to TRBJ2-3; D is undetermined. Trimming removed 1 base at V and 5 bases at J, with 4 bases between. CDR3 size: 12 residues. Per germline, CDR1 LNHDA and CDR2 SQIVND (reference sequence). The full variable domain, completed using reference TRBV19 and TRBJ2-3, is DGGITQSPKYLFRKEGQNVTLSCEQNLNHDAMYWYRQDPGQGLRLIYYSQIVNDFQKGDIAEGYSVSREKKESFPLTVTSAQKNPTAFYLCASSIGLDTQYFGPGTRLTVL.

This clonotype was seen only once. The J gene is TRBJ2-3, the V gene TRBV5-1; no reliable D call. Looked up from germline, CDR1 is SGHRS and CDR2 is YFSETQ. V lost 0 bases, J lost 3 bases, and 8 bases lay in between. This CDR3 spans 14 amino acids. In DNA, the CDR3 is TGCGCCAGCAGCTTGGAGACAAAGACAGATACGCAGTATTTT. Its translation is CASSLETKTDTQYF.

This clonotype has just a few counts. V gene TRBV5-4 combines with J gene TRBJ2-5, with D possibly matching TRBD2 (5 bases). Germline lookup yields CDR1 SGHNT and CDR2 YYREEE (reference sequence). The CDR3 covers 14 residues. The V and J ends lost 4 bases and 3 bases respectively, with 13 bases between them. The CDR3 DNA reads as TGTGCCAGCAGCGAGGTCGGGGTGAAAGAGACCCAGTACTTC. Its translation is CASSEVGVKETQYF.

This clonotype was seen at least ten times. This sequence joins TRBV7-2 and TRBJ1-5; a possible D gene is TRBD1 (5 bases). The germline CDR1 and CDR2 sequences are SGHTA and FQGNSA. V was cut by 1 base and J by 6 bases, with 7 bases left in between. CDR3 length equals 13 residues. The DNA for the CDR3 is TGTGCCAGCAGCTTAGAGGGACGTCAGCCCCAGCATTTT. It yields the protein CASSLEGRQPQHF.

This clonotype was detected a few times. The V and J genes are TRBV11-2 and TRBJ2-1; TRBD2 is a possible D gene (6 bases). From germline, CDR1 is SGHAT and CDR2 FQNNGV. The CDR3 has 15 amino acids. Trimming shortened V by 0 bases and J by 3 bases, and 9 bases separated the two germline ends. CDR3 in DNA: TGTGCCAGCAGCTTAGATAGCGGAAACTACAATGAGCAGTTCTTC. It encodes CASSLDSGNYNEQFF.

The chain is built from TRBV5-1 and TRBJ2-1; D is perhaps TRBD2 (5 bases). In germline, CDR1 is SGHRS, CDR2 YFSETQ. V was pared by 6 bases and J by 7 bases, with 17 bases between. CDR3 length: 14 amino acids. The CDR3 sequence: CASTAGKGQNEQFF. For the CDR3, the DNA is TGCGCCAGCACCGCGGGTAAGGGTCAGAATGAGCAGTTCTTC.

This chain uses TRBV2 with TRBJ1-5; D is perhaps TRBD1 (5 bases). Germline V gives CDR1 SNHLY, CDR2 FYNNEI. The V end lost 2 bases, the J end lost 7 bases, and 12 bases lay between the germline ends. The CDR3 loop spans 14 amino acids. This CDR3 is CASSEIQDTQPQHF. CDR3 in DNA: TGTGCCAGCAGTGAAATCCAGGACACCCAGCCCCAGCATTTT.

The J gene is TRBJ2-3, the V gene TRBV12-5, with no clear D. This CDR3 has 11 amino acids. Germline V lookup: CDR1 LGHNT, CDR2 FRNRAP. Trimming stripped 1 base from V and 5 bases from J, with 1 base between. This chain's CDR3 is CASGLGDTQYF. The CDR3 DNA follows: TGTGCTAGTGGTTTGGGAGATACGCAGTATTTT.

This chain connects TRBV10-3 to TRBJ2-2; possible D gene TRBD1, 6 bases. Trimming stripped 10 bases from V and 2 bases from J, with 17 bases between. This CDR3 has 15 residues. Germline CDR1 ENHRY, CDR2 SYGVKD. The CDR3 loop reads CATGHRDKNTGELFF. In nucleotides, the CDR3 is TGTGCCACCGGACACCGGGACAAAAACACCGGGGAGCTGTTTTTT.

This clonotype was seen a handful of times. The rearrangement links TRBV6-1 to TRBJ2-7; 7 positions agree with TRBD1. The V gene's germline CDR1 is MNHNS and CDR2 SASEGT. This CDR3 spans 14 amino acids. V shed 6 bases, J shed 6 bases, and the junction held 11 bases outside the gene matches. CDR3 loop: CASSEIGQASEQYF. The CDR3 DNA reads as TGTGCCAGCAGCGAAATCGGACAGGCGTCCGAGCAGTACTTC.

V is TRBV6-1 and J is TRBJ1-1; no clear D gene. CDR1 and CDR2 (germline): MNHNS, SASEGT. V lost 10 bases to trimming and J lost 10 bases, with 19 bases between them. The CDR3 extends over 12 amino acids. In DNA, the CDR3 is TGTGCCACCAATTTGGCGGGGTACCGAGCTTTCTTT. It encodes CATNLAGYRAFF.

The V call is TRBV6-1, the J call TRBJ2-3; possibly TRBD2 for D (5 bases). The CDR3 sequence is 12 residues long. V lost 6 bases to trimming and J lost 8 bases, with 12 bases between them. Per the germline V gene, CDR1 is MNHNS and CDR2 is SASEGT. Here the CDR3 DNA reads TGTGCCAGCAGCCCCGATGAGGGTACGCAGTATTTT. Translating it yields CASSPDEGTQYF.

This clonotype has a handful of counts. The chain employs TRBV24-1 and TRBJ2-1; tentatively, D is TRBD1 or TRBD2 (5 bases each). Trimming cost V 10 bases and J 6 bases, with 15 bases left between them. From germline, CDR1 is KGHDR and CDR2 SFDVKD. This CDR3 is 13 amino acids long. The CDR3 DNA sequence: TGTGCCACTCAGGGTTCCCTAGCCAATGAGCAGTTCTTC. Its protein is CATQGSLANEQFF.

The V gene is TRBV7-4, the J gene TRBJ2-1; a possible D gene is TRBD2 (7 bases). This CDR3 contains 15 residues. Germline-derived CDR1 and CDR2 are SGHVT and SQSDAQ. The V end was cut by 1 base, the J end by 7 bases, with 14 bases between. The CDR3 DNA reads as TGTGCCAGCAGCTTAGGGGGGGGGGCGGGTAATGAGCAGTTCTTC. Encoded protein: CASSLGGGAGNEQFF.

In this sample, this clonotype turned up a few times. The chain joins TRBV6-5 to TRBJ1-2; TRBD1 matches at 7 bases. The CDR3 contains 11 residues. Germline CDR1 is MNHEY and CDR2 is SVGAGI. V gave up 9 bases and J gave up 7 bases; unmatched junction bases: 5. The CDR3 loop reads CARQQGSGYTF. The DNA for the CDR3 is TGTGCCAGACAACAGGGGTCTGGCTACACCTTC.

This clonotype turned up a few times. The J gene is TRBJ1-1, the V gene TRBV7-9; 7 bases align to TRBD1. This CDR3 contains 13 residues. Germline-derived CDR1 and CDR2 are SEHNR and FQNEAQ (reference sequence). J gave up 6 bases and V 4 bases, and 5 bases lay outside the gene matches. CDR3 sequence: CASSSDRKPEAFF. The CDR3 region has the DNA TGTGCCAGCAGCTCGGACAGGAAGCCTGAAGCTTTCTTT. The variable domain in full, completed from reference TRBV7-9 and TRBJ1-1, reads DTGVSQNPRHKITKRGQNVTFRCDPISEHNRLYWYRQTLGQGPEFLTYFQNEAQLEKSRLLSDRFSAERPKGSFSTLEIQRTEQGDSAMYLCASSSDRKPEAFFGQGTRLTVV.

This clonotype was observed a few times. The chain employs TRBV7-2 and TRBJ2-2; maybe TRBD2 (6 bases). The CDR3 runs 16 residues. Trimming cost V 5 bases and J 7 bases, with 20 bases left between them. Germline values: CDR1 SGHTA, CDR2 FQGNSA. The chain's CDR3 is CASSPGTYTRGGELFF. CDR3 DNA: TGTGCCAGCAGCCCCGGGACTTACACCCGGGGCGGGGAGCTGTTTTTT.

This chain uses TRBV24-1 with TRBJ1-5; D unclear. Germline assignment: CDR1 KGHDR and CDR2 SFDVKD. There are 12 residues in the CDR3. The germline V and J ends were trimmed by 4 bases and 5 bases, with 5 bases remaining between them. The CDR3 is CATSDIHQPQHF. The CDR3 coding sequence is TGTGCCACCAGTGACATTCATCAGCCCCAGCATTTT.

The rearrangement links TRBV4-1 to TRBJ1-5; D unresolved. The CDR3 spans 15 residues. CDR1 is MGHRA, CDR2 YSYEKL, per germline. V was shortened by 1 base and J by 0 bases, with 7 bases between the two germline ends. CDR3 nucleotides: TGCGCCAGCAGCCAAGGACGGTATAGCAATCAGCCCCAGCATTTT. This gives the protein CASSQGRYSNQPQHF.